This TCR beta chain was documented in a study of cytomegalovirus exposure and HLA in healthy donors. Study-level information: The 90 to 150 validation repertoires were produced on the same platform as the 650 to 800 repertoires of the first cohort. This was reported in a later analysis.

Data came from immunoSEQ multiplex PCR; TCRdb stores just in-frame clones and leaves some out. The sample consists of 45,000 to 70,000 clones, approximately 95% of them appearing once. General study points: The finding came from a later analysis; first-cohort TCR clusters tended to co-occur in the roughly 110 validation repertoires. A list of 150 to 200 TCR beta chains associated with cytomegalovirus was given. Reports showed the classifier diagnosing cytomegalovirus status with high specificity and sensitivity.

With 3 bases clipped from V and 4 bases from J, the junction kept 10 bases outside the gene matches. This CDR3 has 15 residues. In germline, CDR1 is SGDLS, CDR2 YYNGEE. This clone was seen only once. The antigen is undetermined. The source is a woman between 18 and 30 years old in good health and CMV-seronegative. The chain couples TRBV9 to TRBJ2-7, with TRBD1 matching over 7 bases. The sequenced sample consisted of PBMCs. This CDR3 is CASSGRTGERYEQYF. CDR3 bases: TGTGCCAGCAGCGGCAGGACAGGAGAACGGTACGAGCAGTACTTC.